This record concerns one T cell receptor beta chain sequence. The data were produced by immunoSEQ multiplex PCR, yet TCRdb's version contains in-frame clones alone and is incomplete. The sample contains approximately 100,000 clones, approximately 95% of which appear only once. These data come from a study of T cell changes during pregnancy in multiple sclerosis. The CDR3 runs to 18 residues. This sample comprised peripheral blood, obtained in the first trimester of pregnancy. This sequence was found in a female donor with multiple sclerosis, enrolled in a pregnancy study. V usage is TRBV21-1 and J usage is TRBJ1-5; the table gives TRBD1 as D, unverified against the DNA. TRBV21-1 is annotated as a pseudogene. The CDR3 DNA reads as TGTGCCAGCAGCAAAGGGAAGCGGGACAGGGTTCGGAATCAGCCCCAGCATTTT. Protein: CASSKGKRDRVRNQPQHF.